This is a list of T cell receptor beta chains from one sample in a study of T cells in Graves' hyperthyroidism and ophthalmopathy. One entry per CDR3 protein results from TCRdb running MiXCR on the multiplex PCR reads. The table has about 360,000 distinct CDR3 sequences, approximately 15% seen once; the top ten hold more than 20%. The material sequenced was blood. These receptor sequences come from a man aged 30-40 years with Graves' hyperthyroidism that later progressed to Graves' ophthalmopathy. Both conserved end residues are part of each CDR3. Fields, in order: D gene, clone size, J gene, V gene, CDR3 protein, CDR3 DNA. The D gene is left open where the match is weak. The size field is filled for only some rows; it gives once, few, many or a size class.

d_call: -; clone_size: -; j_call: TRBJ1-6; v_call: TRBV29-1; cdr3_aa: CSDSTDSNSPLHF; cdr3_nt: TGCAGCGACTCAACAGATTCTAATTCACCCCTCCACTTT
d_call: -; clone_size: few; j_call: TRBJ1-2; v_call: TRBV12-3/TRBV12-4; cdr3_aa: CASSSTRYGYTF; cdr3_nt: TGTGCCAGCAGTTCAACACGCTATGGCTACACCTTC
d_call: -; clone_size: -; j_call: TRBJ2-5; v_call: TRBV11-2; cdr3_aa: CASSLGGRAQETQLF; cdr3_nt: TGTGCCAGCAGCTTAGGAGGCAGAGCCCAAGAGACCCAGCTCTTC
d_call: TRBD2; clone_size: many; j_call: TRBJ2-7; v_call: TRBV28; cdr3_aa: CASSLYLSGGAIEQYF; cdr3_nt: TGTGCCAGCAGTTTATATCTTAGCGGGGGGGCGATTGAGCAGTACTTC
d_call: -; clone_size: many; j_call: TRBJ1-5; v_call: TRBV6-5; cdr3_aa: CASSYSLGTNQPQHF; cdr3_nt: TGTGCCAGCAGTTACTCGCTGGGAACCAATCAGCCCCAGCATTTT
d_call: -; clone_size: many; j_call: TRBJ2-3; v_call: TRBV20-1; cdr3_aa: CSASPVVGATDTQYF; cdr3_nt: TGCAGTGCTAGCCCCGTGGTAGGCGCCACAGATACGCAGTATTTT
d_call: TRBD2; clone_size: many; j_call: TRBJ2-3; v_call: TRBV11-2; cdr3_aa: CASSSYSSGGRTDTQYF; cdr3_nt: TGTGCCAGCAGCTCCTACTCTAGCGGGGGGAGGACAGATACGCAGTATTTT
d_call: TRBD1; clone_size: -; j_call: TRBJ2-7; v_call: TRBV11-3; cdr3_aa: CASSLMQGAEEQYF; cdr3_nt: TGTGCCAGCAGCTTGATGCAGGGGGCCGAAGAGCAGTACTTC
d_call: -; clone_size: many; j_call: TRBJ2-4; v_call: TRBV2; cdr3_aa: CAGDSQKYF; cdr3_nt: TGTGCCGGCGATAGTCAGAAGTACTTC
d_call: TRBD1; clone_size: -; j_call: TRBJ2-7; v_call: TRBV7-2; cdr3_aa: CASSSGTGFQEQYF; cdr3_nt: TGTGCCAGCAGCTCCGGGACAGGCTTCCAGGAGCAGTACTTC
d_call: -; clone_size: many; j_call: TRBJ1-4; v_call: TRBV28; cdr3_aa: CASSSPQATNEKLFF; cdr3_nt: TGTGCCAGCAGTTCCCCCCAAGCAACTAATGAAAAACTGTTTTTT
d_call: TRBD2; clone_size: once; j_call: TRBJ2-5; v_call: TRBV3-1; cdr3_aa: CASSPDLLRDYGQETQYF; cdr3_nt: TGTGCCAGCAGCCCTGATCTGCTTCGGGACTACGGCCAAGAGACCCAGTACTTC
d_call: -; clone_size: -; j_call: TRBJ2-6; v_call: TRBV9; cdr3_aa: CASSPRRSGANVLTF; cdr3_nt: TGTGCCAGCAGCCCACGGAGGTCTGGGGCCAACGTCCTGACTTTC
d_call: TRBD2; clone_size: few; j_call: TRBJ2-1; v_call: TRBV19; cdr3_aa: CASSIGLAGGFDEQFF; cdr3_nt: TGTGCCAGTAGTATCGGACTAGCGGGGGGGTTCGATGAGCAGTTCTTC
d_call: -; clone_size: many; j_call: TRBJ1-1; v_call: TRBV20-1; cdr3_aa: CSARVARMNTEAFF; cdr3_nt: TGCAGTGCTAGAGTGGCAAGAATGAACACTGAAGCTTTCTTT
d_call: -; clone_size: -; j_call: TRBJ1-2; v_call: TRBV30; cdr3_aa: CAWDGTTEVYGYTF; cdr3_nt: TGTGCCTGGGACGGGACCACCGAGGTATATGGCTACACCTTC
d_call: -; clone_size: many; j_call: TRBJ2-3; v_call: TRBV28; cdr3_aa: CASSLWAASDSTDTQYF; cdr3_nt: TGTGCCAGCAGTTTATGGGCGGCTAGCGACAGCACAGATACGCAGTATTTT
d_call: -; clone_size: many; j_call: TRBJ2-7; v_call: TRBV28; cdr3_aa: CASSLLEGSYEQYF; cdr3_nt: TGTGCCAGCAGTTTATTGGAGGGGTCCTACGAGCAGTACTTC
d_call: TRBD1; clone_size: -; j_call: TRBJ1-3; v_call: TRBV3-1; cdr3_aa: CASSRPGQGGNTIYF; cdr3_nt: TGTGCCAGCAGCCGTCCGGGACAGGGTGGAAACACCATATATTTT
d_call: -; clone_size: -; j_call: TRBJ1-4; v_call: TRBV3-1; cdr3_aa: CASSPGPRAASNEKLFF; cdr3_nt: TGTGCCAGCAGCCCTGGACCCCGGGCCGCGAGTAATGAAAAACTGTTTTTT
d_call: -; clone_size: many; j_call: TRBJ1-2; v_call: TRBV11-3; cdr3_aa: CASSLERGNYGYTF; cdr3_nt: TGTGCCAGCAGCTTAGAAAGGGGAAACTATGGCTACACCTTC
d_call: -; clone_size: many; j_call: TRBJ2-3; v_call: TRBV7-9; cdr3_aa: CASSSRKTDTQYF; cdr3_nt: TGTGCCAGCAGCTCCCGGAAGACAGATACGCAGTATTTT
d_call: TRBD2; clone_size: many; j_call: TRBJ2-3; v_call: TRBV12-3/TRBV12-4; cdr3_aa: CATPPAGGTDTQYF; cdr3_nt: TGTGCCACCCCTCCGGCGGGGGGCACAGATACGCAGTATTTT
d_call: -; clone_size: many; j_call: TRBJ2-3; v_call: TRBV7-9; cdr3_aa: CASSLVARSTDTQYF; cdr3_nt: TGTGCCAGCAGCTTAGTAGCCAGAAGCACAGATACGCAGTATTTT
d_call: -; clone_size: few; j_call: TRBJ2-1; v_call: TRBV11-1; cdr3_aa: CASSLTPSYGDNEQFF; cdr3_nt: TGTGCCAGCAGCTTAACCCCTTCCTACGGAGACAATGAGCAGTTCTTC